The clone carrying this T cell receptor (beta chain) was seen a handful of times. Other DNA sequences of this sample code for an identical CDR3. Original handling: The authors estimated nucleated cell counts from reference gene primer amplification. This table comes from immunoSEQ multiplex PCR, and its TCRdb copy is limited to in-frame clones, with some not included. V, J and clone size are taken as reported in that table, and D and trimming were inferred from the DNA itself. The data show roughly 280,000 clones, approximately 86% seen once. Germline V gene lookup returns CDR1 SGHNT and CDR2 YENEEA. The CDR3 spans 12 residues. V was clipped by 5 bases and J by 3 bases, with 4 bases between them. These data are taken from a study of blood T cell repertoires in COVID-19. Overall study: The study drew acute and convalescent COVID-19 samples from the United States, Italy and Spain. PBMCs, B-cell-depleted T cells, or T cells were the source of the cDNA or gDNA that made up the material.

Material: peripheral blood. The V gene is TRBV11-3, the J gene TRBJ2-2; D not certain. The sequence came from a woman in her forties or fifties who had recovered from COVID-19. The CDR3 sequence: CASSPYTGELFF. The CDR3 nucleotides read TGTGCCAGCAGCCCTTACACCGGGGAGCTGTTTTTT.